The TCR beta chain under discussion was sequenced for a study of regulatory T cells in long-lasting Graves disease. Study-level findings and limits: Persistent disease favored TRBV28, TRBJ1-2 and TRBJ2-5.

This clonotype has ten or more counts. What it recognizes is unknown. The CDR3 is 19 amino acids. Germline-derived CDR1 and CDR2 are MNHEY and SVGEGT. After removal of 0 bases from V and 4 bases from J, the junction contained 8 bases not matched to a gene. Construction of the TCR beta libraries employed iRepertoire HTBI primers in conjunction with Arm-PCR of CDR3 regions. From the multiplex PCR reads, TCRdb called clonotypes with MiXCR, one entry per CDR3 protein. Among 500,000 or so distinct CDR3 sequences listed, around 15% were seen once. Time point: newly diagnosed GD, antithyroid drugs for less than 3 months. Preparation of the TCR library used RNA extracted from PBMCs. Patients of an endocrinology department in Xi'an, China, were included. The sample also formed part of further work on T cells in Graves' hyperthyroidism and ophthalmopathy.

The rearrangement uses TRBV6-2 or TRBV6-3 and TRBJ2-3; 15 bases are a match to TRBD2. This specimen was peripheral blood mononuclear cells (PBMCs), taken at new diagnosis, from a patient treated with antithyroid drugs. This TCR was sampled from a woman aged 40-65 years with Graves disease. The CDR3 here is CASSYSRGTSGGPPDTQYF. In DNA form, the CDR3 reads TGTGCCAGCAGTTACTCGAGAGGGACTAGCGGGGGGCCCCCAGATACGCAGTATTTT.